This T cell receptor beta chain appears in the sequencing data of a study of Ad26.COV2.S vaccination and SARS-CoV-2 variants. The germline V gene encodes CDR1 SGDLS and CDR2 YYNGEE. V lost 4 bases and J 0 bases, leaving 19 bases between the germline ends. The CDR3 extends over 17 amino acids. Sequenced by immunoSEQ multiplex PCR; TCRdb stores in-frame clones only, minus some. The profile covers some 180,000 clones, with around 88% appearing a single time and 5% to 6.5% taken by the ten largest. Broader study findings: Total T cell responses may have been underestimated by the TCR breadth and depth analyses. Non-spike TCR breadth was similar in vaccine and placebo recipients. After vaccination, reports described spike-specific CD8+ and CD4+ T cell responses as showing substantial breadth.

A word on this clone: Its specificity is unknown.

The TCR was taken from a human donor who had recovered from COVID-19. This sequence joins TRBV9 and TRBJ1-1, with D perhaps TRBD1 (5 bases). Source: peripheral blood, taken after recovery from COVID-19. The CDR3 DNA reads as TGTGCCAGCAGCCCCGGTGTCGGGGGACCTATGAACACTGAAGCTTTCTTT. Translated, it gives CASSPGVGGPMNTEAFF. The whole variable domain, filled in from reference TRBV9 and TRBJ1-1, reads DSGVTQTPKHLITATGQRVTLRCSPRSGDLSVYWYQQSLDQGLQFLIQYYNGEERAKGNILERFSAQQFPDLHSELNLSSLELGDSALYFCASSPGVGGPMNTEAFFGQGTRLTVV.